The next 15 T cell receptor beta chains were all read from a single sample in a study of regulatory T cells in long-lasting Graves disease. CDR3 regions were amplified by Arm-PCR using iRepertoire HTBI primers to build TCR beta libraries. TCRdb processed the multiplex PCR reads anew with MiXCR; each CDR3 protein has one entry. Of about 470,000 distinct CDR3 sequences in the sample, around 21% were seen once. Time point: persistent/refractory GD, antithyroid drugs over 5 years with positive TRAb. RNA extracted from PBMCs served as the sequencing template. This specimen consisted of peripheral blood mononuclear cells (PBMCs), obtained when the disease was refractory, from a patient treated with antithyroid drugs. The receptors were gathered from a female donor with Graves disease.

About this clonotype: This may be a read error, as it is one base from a much larger clone. Without the conserved terminal phenylalanine or tryptophan, this CDR3 likely stems from a read error. The V call is TRBV7-8, the J call TRBJ2-7; TRBD2 agrees at 7 bases. This CDR3 has 14 amino acids. CDR1 and CDR2 (germline): SGHVS, FQNEAQ. With V trimmed by 0 bases and J by 1 base, 0 bases remained unmatched. The CDR3 protein is CASSLARESYEQYL. The CDR3 DNA sequence: TGTGCCAGCAGCTTAGCGCGGGAGTCCTACGAGCAGTACCTC.

This clonotype was found a few times. The chain's CDR3 is CASSVGGSGRAIGTGELFF. CDR3 in DNA: TGTGCCAGCAGCGTAGGGGGTAGCGGGAGGGCCATTGGAACCGGGGAGCTGTTTTTT. The V gene is TRBV9, the J gene TRBJ2-2, with 11 bases matching TRBD2. CDR1 and CDR2 (germline): SGDLS, YYNGEE. V gave up 0 bases and J gave up 5 bases; unmatched junction bases: 12. This CDR3 region has 19 residues. Full variable domain (rest looked up from reference TRBV9 and TRBJ2-2): DSGVTQTPKHLITATGQRVTLRCSPRSGDLSVYWYQQSLDQGLQFLIQYYNGEERAKGNILERFSAQQFPDLHSELNLSSLELGDSALYFCASSVGGSGRAIGTGELFFGEGSRLTVL.

CDR3 region: CASSQGTGTNTF. In nucleotides, the CDR3 is TGTGCCAGCAGCCAAGGGACAGGGACAAACACCTTC. This sequence joins TRBV5-4 and TRBJ1-2; 9 bases match TRBD1. Germline trimming cut 4 bases from V and 12 bases from J; bases unmatched to any gene: 7. From germline, CDR1 is SGHNT and CDR2 YYREEE (reference sequence). This CDR3 comprises 12 residues.

The CDR3, as DNA: TGTGCCAGCAGCCGATTGCACAGGGAGGATCAGCCCCAGCATTTT. Amino acid sequence: CASSRLHREDQPQHF. The chain joins TRBV4-2 to TRBJ1-5; TRBD1 is a possible D gene (6 bases). Trimming removed 4 bases at V and 5 bases at J, with 15 bases between. The germline CDR1 and CDR2 sequences are LGHNA and YNFKEQ. The CDR3 has 15 residues.

The chain couples TRBV11-2 to TRBJ2-7; 8 nucleotides align to TRBD1. The CDR3 runs to 18 residues. CDR1 and CDR2 (germline): SGHAT, FQNNGV. J gave up 4 bases and V 5 bases, and 19 bases lay outside the gene matches. The CDR3 bases are TGTGCCAGCAGCCCCACCAGGAGACAGGGGTCGGTCTCTTACGAGCAGTACTTC. This sequence encodes CASSPTRRQGSVSYEQYF.

The chain recombines TRBV11-1 with TRBJ1-4; 8 bases align to TRBD1. The CDR3 is made up of 16 amino acids. V lost 5 bases and J lost 7; bases outside the gene matches: 12. Germline CDR1 is SGHAT and CDR2 is FQDESV (reference sequence). This CDR3 reads CASSPRGGTGIEKLFF. Here the CDR3 DNA reads TGTGCCAGCAGCCCTAGGGGCGGGACAGGAATTGAAAAACTGTTTTTT.

This clonotype has only a few counts. The chain combines TRBV6-5 with TRBJ1-2; weak D call: TRBD1 (5 bases). Germline assignment: CDR1 MNHEY and CDR2 SVGAGI. This CDR3 is built from 13 residues. Trimming removed 2 bases from V and 5 bases from J, with 9 bases in between. DNA for the CDR3: TGTGCCAGCAGTTACGCAGGGAGTTATGGCTACACCTTC. Encoded protein: CASSYAGSYGYTF.

This clonotype was recorded many times. This rearrangement joins TRBV4-1 to TRBJ2-5; TRBD1 aligns across 9 bases. Germline V CDR1 and CDR2: MGHRA, YSYEKL. The CDR3 has 15 amino acids. Trimming took 3 bases from V and 2 from J; bases not matched to a gene: 4. Here the CDR3 reads CASSQGDRGQETQYF. The CDR3 region has the DNA TGCGCCAGCAGCCAGGGAGACAGGGGGCAAGAGACCCAGTACTTC.

This clonotype showed up many times. The CDR3 DNA is TGTGCCAGCACCTCCAGGCCCCAAGAGACCCAGTACTTC. Its protein is CASTSRPQETQYF. This chain uses TRBV12-3 or TRBV12-4 with TRBJ2-5; D is ambiguous. The CDR3 totals 13 residues. Trimming cost V 7 bases and J 1 base, with 10 bases left between them.

The chain carries TRBV19 and TRBJ1-6; D remains unclear. The CDR3 extends over 13 amino acids. CDR1 and CDR2 (germline): LNHDA, SQIVND (reference sequence). V gave up 5 bases and J gave up 8 bases, with 10 bases separating them. CDR3 protein: CASSPALYSPLHF. CDR3 DNA sequence: TGTGCCAGTAGTCCGGCACTTTATTCACCCCTCCACTTT.

This chain links TRBV12-3 or TRBV12-4 with TRBJ2-3; 14 bases line up with TRBD2. The CDR3 runs 15 residues. With 6 bases clipped from V and 6 bases from J, the junction kept 5 bases outside the gene matches. As DNA, the CDR3 is TGTGCCAGCAGGGGACTAGCGGGAGAGCGCGATACGCAGTATTTT. Its translation is CASRGLAGERDTQYF.

This clonotype was picked up many times. The chain uses TRBV25-1 and TRBJ1-2, with D possibly matching TRBD1 (6 bases). This CDR3 spans 16 amino acids. CDR1 MGHDK and CDR2 SYGVNS come from the germline V gene. V lost 2 bases and J 0 bases, leaving 13 bases between the germline ends. The CDR3 here is CASSEDQGSPNYGYTF. CDR3 nucleotides: TGTGCCAGCAGTGAAGACCAGGGGTCTCCTAACTATGGCTACACCTTC.

This clonotype showed up many times. The rearrangement uses TRBV19 and TRBJ1-5; no reliable D call. V was shortened by 1 base and J by 4 bases, with 8 bases between the two germline ends. CDR1 is LNHDA, CDR2 SQIVND, per germline (reference sequence). This CDR3 spans 14 amino acids. The CDR3 sequence: CASSIGQRNQPQHF. The CDR3 coding sequence is TGTGCCAGTAGTATAGGGCAAAGAAATCAGCCCCAGCATTTT.

This clonotype occurred many times. The J gene is TRBJ1-1, the V gene TRBV12-3 or TRBV12-4; D unclear. Deletions cut 1 base from V and 6 bases from J, with 9 bases between. The CDR3 runs 13 residues. The CDR3 DNA follows: TGTGCCAGCAGTTTAGGGGTCATCGCTGAAGCTTTCTTT. Translation gives CASSLGVIAEAFF.

This clonotype has ten or more counts. The chain links TRBV12-3 or TRBV12-4 to TRBJ2-7, with no clear D. This CDR3 is built from 12 residues. V lost 5 bases to trimming and J lost 3 bases, with 8 bases between them. The DNA for the CDR3 is TGTGCCAGCAGTCGGGCAGACTACGAGCAGTACTTC. This gives the protein CASSRADYEQYF.